The subject of this entry is one TCR beta chain. What it recognizes is unknown. This sample was included in a study of beta chain features in type 1 diabetes. On the study more broadly: Age and gender were similar between patients and healthy donors, as were cell yields. Notes on the study in general: Cells with high TCR expression could be over-represented by cDNA sequencing. A closer apparent resemblance between naive, central memory and Treg TCRB repertoires was seen in patients than in healthy donors.

The CDR3 is made up of 12 amino acids. Germline loops: CDR1 MNHNY, CDR2 SVGAGI (reference sequence). The ends were cut back, 5 bases at V and 5 bases at J, with 7 bases in the middle. Every sorted population was more than 98% pure. Sequenced material consisted of expressed TCRB transcripts (all of the isolated RNA was reverse transcribed). This table comes from immunoSEQ multiplex PCR, and its TCRdb copy is limited to in-frame clones, with some not included. The table includes fewer than 650,000 clones, roughly 16% detected once. The chain joins TRBV6-6 to TRBJ1-5; tentative D call: TRBD1 (5 bases). This receptor was identified in a man aged 18-30 years in good health. The specimen was naive CD4+ T cells from blood. DNA of the CDR3: TGTGCCAGCAGTCTGGGGGATCAGCCCCAGCATTTT. Its protein product is CASSLGDQPQHF.